Detailed here is one T cell receptor (beta chain). Its specificity is not known. The authors ran the immunoSEQ assay, v3.0, at survey level. The protocol was immunoSEQ multiplex PCR, while the TCRdb copy is restricted to in-frame clones and leaves out a portion. The data contain approximately 35,000 clones, about 94% of them singletons. This sample was taken from a study of long-term antiretroviral therapy in people with HIV. Treatment for all HIV-infected participants took place in the United States. Study observations and caveats: The study found narrower CDR3 length ranges in HIV repertoires than in controls. All time points showed a repertoire dominated by clones expanded before ART.

This specimen consisted of unsorted PBMCs, obtained around 5.3 years after starting antiretroviral therapy. The TCR sequence derives from a woman between 45 and 65 years old with HIV.

CDR3 nucleotides: TGTGCCAGCAGCTTAACGGCGAACGGTGAGCAGTTCTTC. It yields the protein CASSLTANGEQFF. The chain recombines TRBV7-3 with TRBJ2-1; D remains unclear. Germline CDR1 and CDR2: SGHTA and FQGTGA. Trimming removed 0 bases from V and 9 bases from J, with 9 bases in between. The CDR3 is 13 residues long.